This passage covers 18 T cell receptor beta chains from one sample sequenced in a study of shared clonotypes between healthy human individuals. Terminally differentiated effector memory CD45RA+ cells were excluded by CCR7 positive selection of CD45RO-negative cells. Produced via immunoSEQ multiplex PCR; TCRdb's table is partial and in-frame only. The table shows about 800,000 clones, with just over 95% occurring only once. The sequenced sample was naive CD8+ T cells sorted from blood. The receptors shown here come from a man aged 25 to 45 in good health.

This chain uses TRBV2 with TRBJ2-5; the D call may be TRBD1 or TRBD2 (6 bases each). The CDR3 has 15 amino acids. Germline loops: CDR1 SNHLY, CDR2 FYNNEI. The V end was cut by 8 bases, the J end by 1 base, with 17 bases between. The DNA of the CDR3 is TGTGCCAGCCAAACAGAAGGGGGGCCCCAAGAGACCCAGTACTTC. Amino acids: CASQTEGGPQETQYF.

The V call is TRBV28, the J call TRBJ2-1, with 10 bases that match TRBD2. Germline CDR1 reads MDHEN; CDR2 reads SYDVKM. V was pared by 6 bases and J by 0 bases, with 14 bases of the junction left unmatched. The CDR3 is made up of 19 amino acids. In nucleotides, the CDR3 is TGTGCCAGCAGAAGGGACAGTTTAGCGGGAGGAGGCTCCTACAATGAGCAGTTCTTC. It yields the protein CASRRDSLAGGGSYNEQFF. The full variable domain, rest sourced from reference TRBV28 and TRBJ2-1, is DVKVTQSSRYLVKRTGEKVFLECVQDMDHENMFWYRQDPGLGLRLIYFSYDVKMKEKGDIPEGYSVSREKKERFSLILESASTNQTSMYLCASRRDSLAGGGSYNEQFFGPGTRLTVL.

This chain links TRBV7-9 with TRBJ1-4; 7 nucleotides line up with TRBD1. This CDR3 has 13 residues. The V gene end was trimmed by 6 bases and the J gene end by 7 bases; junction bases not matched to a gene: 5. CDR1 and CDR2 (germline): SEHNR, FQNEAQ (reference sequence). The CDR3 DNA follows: TGTGCCAGCAGAGCAGGGGGGGTTGAAAAACTGTTTTTT. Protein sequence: CASRAGGVEKLFF.

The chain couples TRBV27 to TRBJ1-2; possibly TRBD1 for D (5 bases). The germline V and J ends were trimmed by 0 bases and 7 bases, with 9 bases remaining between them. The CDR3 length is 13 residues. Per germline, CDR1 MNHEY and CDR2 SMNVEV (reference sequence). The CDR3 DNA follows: TGTGCCAGCAGTTTATCCAGGGTTCGTGGCTACACCTTC. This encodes CASSLSRVRGYTF.

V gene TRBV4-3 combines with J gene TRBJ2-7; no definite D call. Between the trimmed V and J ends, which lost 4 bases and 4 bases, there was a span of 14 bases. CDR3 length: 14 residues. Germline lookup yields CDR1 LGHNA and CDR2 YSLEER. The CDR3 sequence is CASSLRPFSYEQYF. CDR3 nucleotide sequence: TGCGCCAGCAGCCTCAGGCCCTTCTCTTACGAGCAGTACTTC.

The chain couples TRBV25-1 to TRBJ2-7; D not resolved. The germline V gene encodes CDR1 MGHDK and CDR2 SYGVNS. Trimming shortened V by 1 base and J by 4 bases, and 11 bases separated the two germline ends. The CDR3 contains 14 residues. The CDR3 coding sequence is TGTGCCAGCAGTGAATTTGGCATCGGTTACGAGCAGTACTTC. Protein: CASSEFGIGYEQYF.

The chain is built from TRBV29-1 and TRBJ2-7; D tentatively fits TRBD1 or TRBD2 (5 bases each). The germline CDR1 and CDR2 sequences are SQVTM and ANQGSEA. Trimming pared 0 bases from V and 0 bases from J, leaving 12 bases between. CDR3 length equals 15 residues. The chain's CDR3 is CSVEDRDGRSYEQYF. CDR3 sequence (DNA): TGCAGCGTTGAAGACCGGGACGGCCGCTCCTACGAGCAGTACTTC.

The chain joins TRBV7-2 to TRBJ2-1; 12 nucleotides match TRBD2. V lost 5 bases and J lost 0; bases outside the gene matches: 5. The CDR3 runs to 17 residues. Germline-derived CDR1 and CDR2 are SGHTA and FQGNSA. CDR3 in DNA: TGTGCCAGCAGCAAAGGACTAGCGGGGTACTCCTACAATGAGCAGTTCTTC. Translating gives CASSKGLAGYSYNEQFF.

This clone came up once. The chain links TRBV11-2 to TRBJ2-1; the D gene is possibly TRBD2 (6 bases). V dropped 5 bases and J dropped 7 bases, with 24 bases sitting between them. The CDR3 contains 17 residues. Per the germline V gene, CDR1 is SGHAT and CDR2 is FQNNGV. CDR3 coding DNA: TGTGCCAGCAGCCCCCTGCCTCTAGCTTTGGGGAGGAATGAGCAGTTCTTC. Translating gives CASSPLPLALGRNEQFF.

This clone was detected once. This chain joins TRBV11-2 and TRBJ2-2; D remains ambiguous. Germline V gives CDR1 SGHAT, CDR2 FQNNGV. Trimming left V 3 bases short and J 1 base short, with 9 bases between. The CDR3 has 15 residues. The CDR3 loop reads CASSFRVLNTGELFF. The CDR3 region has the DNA TGTGCCAGCAGCTTCCGGGTCCTGAACACCGGGGAGCTGTTTTTT.

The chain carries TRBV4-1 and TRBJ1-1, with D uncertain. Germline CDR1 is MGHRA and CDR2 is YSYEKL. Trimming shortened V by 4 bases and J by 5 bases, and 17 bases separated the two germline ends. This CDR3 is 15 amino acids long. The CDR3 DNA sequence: TGCGCCAGCAGCCCGTTAGATGCAGTTGGGACTGAAGCTTTCTTT. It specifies CASSPLDAVGTEAFF.

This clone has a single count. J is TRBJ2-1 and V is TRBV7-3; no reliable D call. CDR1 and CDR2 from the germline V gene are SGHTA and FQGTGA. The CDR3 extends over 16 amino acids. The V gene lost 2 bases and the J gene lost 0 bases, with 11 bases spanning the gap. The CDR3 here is CASSLGIKSSYNEQFF. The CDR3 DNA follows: TGTGCCAGCAGCTTAGGGATCAAGAGCTCCTACAATGAGCAGTTCTTC.

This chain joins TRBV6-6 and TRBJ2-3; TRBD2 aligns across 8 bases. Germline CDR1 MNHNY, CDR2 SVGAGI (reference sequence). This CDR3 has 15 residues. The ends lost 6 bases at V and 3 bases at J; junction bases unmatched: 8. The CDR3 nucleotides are TGTGCCAGCAGCCTGTGGTTAGCGGGAACAGATACGCAGTATTTT. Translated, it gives CASSLWLAGTDTQYF.

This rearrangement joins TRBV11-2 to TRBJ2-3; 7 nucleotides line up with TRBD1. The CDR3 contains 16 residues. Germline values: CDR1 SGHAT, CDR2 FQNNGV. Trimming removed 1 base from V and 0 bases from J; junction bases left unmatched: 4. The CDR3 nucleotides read TGTGCCAGCAGCTTAGCGGCAGGGGGTAGCACAGATACGCAGTATTTT. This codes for CASSLAAGGSTDTQYF.

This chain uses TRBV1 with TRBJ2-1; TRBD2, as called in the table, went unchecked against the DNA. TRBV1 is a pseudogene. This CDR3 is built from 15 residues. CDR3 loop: CTSSRLAGRYNEQFF. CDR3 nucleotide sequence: TGCACCAGCAGCCGACTAGCGGGACGTTACAATGAGCAGTTCTTC.

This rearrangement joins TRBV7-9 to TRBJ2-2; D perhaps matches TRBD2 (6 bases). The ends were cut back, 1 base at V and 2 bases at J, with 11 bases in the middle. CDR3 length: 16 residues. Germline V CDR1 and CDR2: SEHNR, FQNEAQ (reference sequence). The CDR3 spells CASSLDRGVNTGELFF. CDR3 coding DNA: TGTGCCAGCAGCTTAGATCGCGGGGTCAACACCGGGGAGCTGTTTTTT. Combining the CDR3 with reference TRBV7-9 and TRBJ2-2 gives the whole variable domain DTGVSQNPRHKITKRGQNVTFRCDPISEHNRLYWYRQTLGQGPEFLTYFQNEAQLEKSRLLSDRFSAERPKGSFSTLEIQRTEQGDSAMYLCASSLDRGVNTGELFFGEGSRLTVL.

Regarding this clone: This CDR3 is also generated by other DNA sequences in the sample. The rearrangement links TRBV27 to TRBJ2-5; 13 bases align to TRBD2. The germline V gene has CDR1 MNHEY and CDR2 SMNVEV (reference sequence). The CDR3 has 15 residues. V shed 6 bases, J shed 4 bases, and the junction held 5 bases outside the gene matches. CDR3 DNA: TGTGCCAGCAGCCCCGGACTAGCGGGAGCAGAGACCCAGTACTTC. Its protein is CASSPGLAGAETQYF.

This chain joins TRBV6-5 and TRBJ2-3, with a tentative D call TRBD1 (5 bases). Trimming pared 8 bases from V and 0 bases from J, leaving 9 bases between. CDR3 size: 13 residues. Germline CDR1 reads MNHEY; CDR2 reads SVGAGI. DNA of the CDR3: TGTGCCAGCTCCAGGGTTAGCACAGATACGCAGTATTTT. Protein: CASSRVSTDTQYF.